The table lists the clone carrying this T cell receptor beta chain with many counts. The data derive from a study of CD8 T cells in ankylosing spondylitis. The ends were cut back, 3 bases at V and 5 bases at J, with 7 bases in the middle. CDR1 and CDR2 from the germline V gene are DFQATT and SNEGSKA (reference sequence). CDR3 length equals 12 residues. TCRdb reprocessed the 5' RACE reads with MiXCR, giving one entry per CDR3 protein. The sample holds about 240,000 distinct CDR3 sequences; less than 10% are singletons and the top ten take about 6.8%. Sequencing was performed on blood, either unsorted or a sorted T cell fraction (not recorded which). The receptor was derived from a male donor with ankylosing spondylitis or in good health (not recorded which). The chain carries TRBV20-1 and TRBJ2-2; no reliable D call. The CDR3 loop is CSASKETGELFF. CDR3 nucleotides: TGCAGTGCTAGCAAGGAAACCGGGGAGCTGTTTTTT.